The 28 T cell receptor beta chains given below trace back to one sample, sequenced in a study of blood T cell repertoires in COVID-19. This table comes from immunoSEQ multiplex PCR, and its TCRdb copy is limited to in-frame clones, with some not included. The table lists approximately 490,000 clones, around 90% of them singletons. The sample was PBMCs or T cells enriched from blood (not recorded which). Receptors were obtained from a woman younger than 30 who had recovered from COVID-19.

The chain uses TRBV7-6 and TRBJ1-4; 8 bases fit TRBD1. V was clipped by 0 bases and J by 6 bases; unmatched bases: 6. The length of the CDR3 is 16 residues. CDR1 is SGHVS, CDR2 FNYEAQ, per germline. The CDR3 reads CASSLAAAGGDEKLFF. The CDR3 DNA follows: TGTGCCAGCAGCTTAGCGGCGGCAGGGGGCGATGAAAAACTGTTTTTT.

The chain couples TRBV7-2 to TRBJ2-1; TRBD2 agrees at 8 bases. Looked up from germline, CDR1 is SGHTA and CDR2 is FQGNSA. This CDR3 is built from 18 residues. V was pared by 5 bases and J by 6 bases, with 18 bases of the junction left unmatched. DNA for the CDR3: TGTGCCAGCAGCCAGCCTGGGGCGGGGGGCAGGGCCGGCAATGAGCAGTTCTTC. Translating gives CASSQPGAGGRAGNEQFF.

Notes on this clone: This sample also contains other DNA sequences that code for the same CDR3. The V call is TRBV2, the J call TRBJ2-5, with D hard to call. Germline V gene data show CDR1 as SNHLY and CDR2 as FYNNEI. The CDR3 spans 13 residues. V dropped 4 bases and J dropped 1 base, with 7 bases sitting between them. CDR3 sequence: CASSVGTQETQYF. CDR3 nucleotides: TGTGCCAGCAGTGTCGGTACCCAAGAGACCCAGTACTTC.

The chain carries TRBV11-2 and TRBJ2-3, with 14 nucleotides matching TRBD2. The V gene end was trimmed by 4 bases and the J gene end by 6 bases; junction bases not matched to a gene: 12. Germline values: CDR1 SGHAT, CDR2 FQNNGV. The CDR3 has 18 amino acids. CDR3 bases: TGTGCCAGCAGCTCCTCCCCCGGGGGACTAGCGGGGGACGATACGCAGTATTTT. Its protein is CASSSSPGGLAGDDTQYF. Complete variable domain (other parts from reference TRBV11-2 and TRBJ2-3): EAGVAQSPRYKIIEKRQSVAFWCNPISGHATLYWYQQILGQGPKLLIQFQNNGVVDDSQLPKDRFSAERLKGVDSTLKIQPAKLEDSAVYLCASSSSPGGLAGDDTQYFGPGTRLTVL.

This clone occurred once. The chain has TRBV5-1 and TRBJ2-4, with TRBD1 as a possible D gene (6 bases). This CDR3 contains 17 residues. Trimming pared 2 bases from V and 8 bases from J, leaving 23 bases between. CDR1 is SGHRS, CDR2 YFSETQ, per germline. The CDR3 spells CASSLGQGPQNGDIQYF. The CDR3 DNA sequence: TGCGCCAGCAGCTTAGGGCAGGGGCCTCAAAACGGGGACATTCAGTACTTC.

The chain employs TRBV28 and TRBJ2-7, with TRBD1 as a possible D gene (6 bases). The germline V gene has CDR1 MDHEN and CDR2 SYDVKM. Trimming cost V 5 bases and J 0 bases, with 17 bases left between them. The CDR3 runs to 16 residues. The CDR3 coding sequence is TGTGCCAGCAGTGCCGCCGGGACACTAAGCTCCTACGAGCAGTACTTC. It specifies CASSAAGTLSSYEQYF.

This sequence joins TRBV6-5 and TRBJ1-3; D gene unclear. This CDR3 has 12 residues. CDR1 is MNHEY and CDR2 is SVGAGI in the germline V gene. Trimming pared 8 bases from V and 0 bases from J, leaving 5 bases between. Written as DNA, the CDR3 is TGTGCCAGCGTCAGCTCTGGAAACACCATATATTTT. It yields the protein CASVSSGNTIYF.

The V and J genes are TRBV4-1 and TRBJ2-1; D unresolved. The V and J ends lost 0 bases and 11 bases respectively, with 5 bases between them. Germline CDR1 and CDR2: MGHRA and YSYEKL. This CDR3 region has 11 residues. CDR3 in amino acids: CASSQESQQFF. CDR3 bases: TGCGCCAGCAGCCAAGAGAGTCAGCAGTTCTTC.

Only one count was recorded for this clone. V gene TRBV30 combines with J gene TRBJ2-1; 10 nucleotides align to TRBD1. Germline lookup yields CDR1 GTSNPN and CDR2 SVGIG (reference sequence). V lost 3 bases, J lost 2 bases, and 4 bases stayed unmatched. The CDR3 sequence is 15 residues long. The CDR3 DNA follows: TGTGCCTGGAGGAGGACAGGGGGGACCTACAATGAGCAGTTCTTC. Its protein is CAWRRTGGTYNEQFF.

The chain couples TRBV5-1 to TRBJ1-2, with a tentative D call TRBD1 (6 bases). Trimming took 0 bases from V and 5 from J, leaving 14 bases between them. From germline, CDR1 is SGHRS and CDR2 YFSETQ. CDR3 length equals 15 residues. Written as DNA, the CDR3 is TGCGCCAGCAGCTTGGTAAGCTACAGGGCTTATGGCTACACCTTC. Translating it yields CASSLVSYRAYGYTF. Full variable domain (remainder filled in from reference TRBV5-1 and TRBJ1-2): KAGVTQTPRYLIKTRGQQVTLSCSPISGHRSVSWYQQTPGQGLQFLFEYFSETQRNKGNFPGRFSGRQFSNSRSEMNVSTLELGDSALYLCASSLVSYRAYGYTFGSGTRLTVV.

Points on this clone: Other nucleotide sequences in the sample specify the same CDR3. CDR3: CASSVTGNYGYTF. CDR3 nucleotides: TGTGCCAGCAGTGTCACAGGGAACTATGGCTACACCTTC. The J gene is TRBJ1-2, the V gene TRBV2; TRBD1 is a possible D gene (6 bases). Deletions cut 4 bases from V and 2 bases from J, with 8 bases between. The germline CDR1 and CDR2 sequences are SNHLY and FYNNEI. The CDR3 runs 13 residues.

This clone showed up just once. CDR3 coding DNA: TGTGCCTGGACCTCGGCGGGGGGGCCGGGGGAGCAGTACTTC. Protein sequence: CAWTSAGGPGEQYF. The chain joins TRBV30 to TRBJ2-7, with 9 bases aligning to TRBD2. V lost 4 bases, J lost 7 bases, and 11 bases stayed unmatched. This CDR3 region has 14 residues. Germline lookup yields CDR1 GTSNPN and CDR2 SVGIG (reference sequence).

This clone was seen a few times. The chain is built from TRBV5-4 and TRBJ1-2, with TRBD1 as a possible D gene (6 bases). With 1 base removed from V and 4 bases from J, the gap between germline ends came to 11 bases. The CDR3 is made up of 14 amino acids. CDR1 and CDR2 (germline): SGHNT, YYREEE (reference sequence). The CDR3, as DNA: TGTGCCAGCAGCTTGTCCAGGGGCGGCTATGGCTACACCTTC. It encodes CASSLSRGGYGYTF.

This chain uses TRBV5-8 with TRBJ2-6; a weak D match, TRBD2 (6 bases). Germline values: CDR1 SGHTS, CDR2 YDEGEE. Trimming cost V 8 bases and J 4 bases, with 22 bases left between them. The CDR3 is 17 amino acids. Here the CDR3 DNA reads TGTGCCAGGCCCTCCGGGGAGGAAGCGCGCGGGGCCAACGTCCTGACTTTC. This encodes CARPSGEEARGANVLTF.

The CDR3 protein is CAITERQGDTEAFF. DNA for the CDR3: TGTGCCATCACCGAGAGGCAGGGGGACACTGAAGCTTTCTTT. This rearrangement joins TRBV10-3 to TRBJ1-1, with 7 bases matching TRBD1. Germline CDR1 ENHRY, CDR2 SYGVKD. The junction had 8 bases not matched to a gene; V was cut back by 7 bases and J by 3 bases. The CDR3 covers 14 residues.

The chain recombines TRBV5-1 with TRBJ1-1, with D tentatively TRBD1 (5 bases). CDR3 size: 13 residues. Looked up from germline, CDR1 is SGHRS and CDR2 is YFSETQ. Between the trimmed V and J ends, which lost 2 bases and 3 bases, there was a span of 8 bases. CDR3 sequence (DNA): TGCGCCAGCAGCTTAAAACAGGACACTGAAGCTTTCTTT. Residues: CASSLKQDTEAFF.

CDR3 loop: CASTRTPHETQYF. CDR3 bases: TGTGCCAGCACCAGGACTCCCCATGAGACCCAGTACTTC. The chain uses TRBV7-2 and TRBJ2-5; the D gene is possibly TRBD2 (5 bases). V lost 7 bases to trimming and J lost 5 bases, with 14 bases between them. There are 13 residues in the CDR3. In germline, CDR1 is SGHTA, CDR2 FQGNSA.

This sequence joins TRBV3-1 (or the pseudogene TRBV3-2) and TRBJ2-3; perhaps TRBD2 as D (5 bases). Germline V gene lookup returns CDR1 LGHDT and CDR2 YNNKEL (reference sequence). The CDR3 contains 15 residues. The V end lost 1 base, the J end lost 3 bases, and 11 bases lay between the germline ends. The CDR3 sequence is CASSQAAGLTDTQYF. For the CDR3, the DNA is TGTGCCAGCAGCCAAGCTGCGGGCCTAACAGATACGCAGTATTTT.

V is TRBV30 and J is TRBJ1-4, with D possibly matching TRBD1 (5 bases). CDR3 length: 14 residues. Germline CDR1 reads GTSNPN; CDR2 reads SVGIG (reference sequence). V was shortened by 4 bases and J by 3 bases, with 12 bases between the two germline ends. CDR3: CAWTAVGPNEKLFF. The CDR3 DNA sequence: TGTGCCTGGACCGCCGTGGGGCCTAATGAAAAACTGTTTTTT.

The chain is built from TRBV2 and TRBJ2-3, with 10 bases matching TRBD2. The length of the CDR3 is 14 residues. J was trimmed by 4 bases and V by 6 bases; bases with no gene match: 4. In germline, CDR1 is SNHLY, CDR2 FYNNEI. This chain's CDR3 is CASRERGGSDTQYF. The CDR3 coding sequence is TGTGCCAGCAGGGAGCGGGGGGGGTCAGATACGCAGTATTTT.

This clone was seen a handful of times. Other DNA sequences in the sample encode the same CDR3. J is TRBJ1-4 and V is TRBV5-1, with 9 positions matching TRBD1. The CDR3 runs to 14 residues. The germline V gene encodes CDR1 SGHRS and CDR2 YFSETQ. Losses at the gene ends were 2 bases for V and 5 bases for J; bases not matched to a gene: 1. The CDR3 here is CASSLGQGNEKLFF. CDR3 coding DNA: TGCGCCAGCAGCTTAGGACAGGGGAATGAAAAACTGTTTTTT.

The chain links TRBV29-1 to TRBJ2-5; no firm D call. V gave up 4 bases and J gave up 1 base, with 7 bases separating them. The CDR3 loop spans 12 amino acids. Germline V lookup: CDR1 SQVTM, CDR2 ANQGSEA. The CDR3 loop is CSVGGSQETQYF. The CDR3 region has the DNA TGCAGCGTTGGAGGCAGCCAAGAGACCCAGTACTTC.

The CDR3 is CASSLETARSYNEQFF. CDR3 bases: TGTGCCAGCAGTCTGGAGACAGCCCGCTCCTACAATGAGCAGTTCTTC. The chain has TRBV5-4 and TRBJ2-1; D might be TRBD1 (5 bases). This CDR3 is 16 amino acids long. CDR1 is SGHNT and CDR2 is YYREEE in the germline V gene (reference sequence). V shed 5 bases and J shed 0 bases, with 15 bases lying between them.

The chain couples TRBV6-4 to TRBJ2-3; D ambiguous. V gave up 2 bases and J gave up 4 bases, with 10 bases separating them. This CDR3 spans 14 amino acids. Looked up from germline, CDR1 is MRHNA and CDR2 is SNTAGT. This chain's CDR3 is CASSDPRSPDTQYF. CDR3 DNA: TGTGCCAGCAGTGACCCGAGGAGTCCAGATACGCAGTATTTT.

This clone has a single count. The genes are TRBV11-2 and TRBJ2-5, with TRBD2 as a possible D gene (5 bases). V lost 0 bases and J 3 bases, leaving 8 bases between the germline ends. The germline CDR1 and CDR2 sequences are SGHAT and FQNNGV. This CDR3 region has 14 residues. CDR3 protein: CASSLDPREETQYF. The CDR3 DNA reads TGTGCCAGCAGCTTAGATCCGAGGGAAGAGACCCAGTACTTC. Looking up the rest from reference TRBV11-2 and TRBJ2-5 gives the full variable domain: EAGVAQSPRYKIIEKRQSVAFWCNPISGHATLYWYQQILGQGPKLLIQFQNNGVVDDSQLPKDRFSAERLKGVDSTLKIQPAKLEDSAVYLCASSLDPREETQYFGPGTRLLVL.

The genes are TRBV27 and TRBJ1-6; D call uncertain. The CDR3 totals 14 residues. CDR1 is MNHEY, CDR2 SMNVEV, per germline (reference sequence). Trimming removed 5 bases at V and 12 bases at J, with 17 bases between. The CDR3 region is CASSLSPGRGPLHF. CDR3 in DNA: TGTGCCAGCAGTCTTTCCCCAGGCCGTGGACCCCTCCACTTT.

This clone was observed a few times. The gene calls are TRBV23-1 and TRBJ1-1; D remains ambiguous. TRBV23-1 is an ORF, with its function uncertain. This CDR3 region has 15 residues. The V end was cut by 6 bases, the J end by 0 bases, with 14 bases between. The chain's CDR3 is CASRAVGGLNTEAFF. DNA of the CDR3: TGCGCCAGCAGGGCGGTGGGAGGATTGAACACTGAAGCTTTCTTT.

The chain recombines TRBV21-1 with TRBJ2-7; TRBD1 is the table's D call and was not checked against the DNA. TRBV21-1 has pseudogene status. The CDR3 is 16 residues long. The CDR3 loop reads CASSQNEEPGEGEQYF. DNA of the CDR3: TGTGCCAGCAGCCAGAACGAAGAGCCAGGGGAAGGAGAGCAGTACTTC.